This TCR beta chain came from a study of blood T cell repertoires in COVID-19. Study context: Sample material is recorded as cDNA or gDNA derived from T cells, B-cell-depleted T cells, or PBMCs.

As processed by the authors: Amplification of reference gene primers provided the estimated nucleated cell counts. The repertoire was sequenced with immunoSEQ multiplex PCR; TCRdb's copy has only in-frame clones and lacks some. The V and J calls and clone size come from that table; D and trimming were worked out from the DNA. The profile shows some 180,000 clones, around four fifths of them singletons. Germline-derived CDR1 and CDR2 are LNHNV and YYDKDF (reference sequence). Deletions cut 1 base from V and 0 bases from J, with 9 bases between. The CDR3 is 15 amino acids. The specimen sequenced was peripheral blood. This chain uses TRBV15 with TRBJ1-2, with D perhaps TRBD1 (5 bases). This receptor was identified in a woman in her 70s who had recovered from COVID-19. CDR3 residues: CATSRGGVANYGYTF. CDR3 DNA: TGTGCCACCAGCAGAGGGGGCGTCGCTAACTATGGCTACACCTTC.